The 9 T cell receptor beta chains below come from one sample, sequenced in a study of blood T cell repertoires in COVID-19. Produced via immunoSEQ multiplex PCR; TCRdb's table is partial and in-frame only. Of 200,000 to 300,000 clones listed, roughly 90% are singletons. The specimen sequenced was peripheral blood. These receptors all come from a human donor in a cohort sampled during active COVID-19.

This chain links TRBV30 with TRBJ2-5, with TRBD2 matching over 9 bases. This CDR3 contains 14 residues. V lost 1 base to trimming and J lost 4 bases; unmatched junction nucleotides: 4. The germline V gene has CDR1 GTSNPN and CDR2 SVGIG (reference sequence). The DNA for the CDR3 is TGTGCCTGGAGTGCCGGACTAGCGAGAGAGACCCAGTACTTC. Translating it yields CAWSAGLARETQYF.

The chain uses TRBV30 and TRBJ2-6; TRBD2 might be the D (6 bases). Germline CDR1 GTSNPN, CDR2 SVGIG (reference sequence). The length of the CDR3 is 19 residues. Trimming shortened V by 1 base and J by 1 base, and 20 bases separated the two germline ends. The CDR3 DNA follows: TGTGCCTGGAGTGCAGACAGATCTAGCGCCCGATCTGGGGCCAACGTCCTGACTTTC. Protein: CAWSADRSSARSGANVLTF.

This chain connects TRBV4-1 to TRBJ2-7; perhaps TRBD2 as D (5 bases). The germline V gene has CDR1 MGHRA and CDR2 YSYEKL. Trimming shortened V by 1 base and J by 3 bases, and 19 bases separated the two germline ends. The CDR3 loop spans 17 amino acids. CDR3 sequence reads: CASSQVNLAGMGYEQYF. In nucleotides, the CDR3 is TGCGCCAGCAGCCAAGTGAACCTGGCGGGTATGGGCTACGAGCAGTACTTC.

V is TRBV6-1 and J is TRBJ1-2, with 7 bases identical to TRBD1. The germline V gene encodes CDR1 MNHNS and CDR2 SASEGT. CDR3 length: 18 amino acids. V shed 6 bases and J 3 bases; nucleotides not matched to a gene: 19. CDR3 sequence: CASREQGKRLGTDYGYTF. The CDR3 coding sequence is TGTGCCAGCAGGGAACAGGGGAAAAGGCTTGGGACGGACTATGGCTACACCTTC.

The chain couples TRBV6-5 to TRBJ1-4, with 9 bases matching TRBD1. J gave up 5 bases and V 7 bases, and 5 bases lay outside the gene matches. This CDR3 is built from 14 residues. Germline CDR1 and CDR2: MNHEY and SVGAGI. The CDR3 spells CASNTGGANEKLFF. The CDR3 coding sequence is TGTGCCAGCAATACAGGGGGCGCGAATGAAAAACTGTTTTTT.

The J gene is TRBJ2-7, the V gene TRBV28; D is possibly TRBD1 (6 bases). The CDR3 is 15 residues long. V lost 5 bases, J lost 5 bases, and 19 bases lay in between. The germline CDR1 and CDR2 sequences are MDHEN and SYDVKM. The CDR3: CASSPPPQGIHEQYF. CDR3 nucleotide sequence: TGTGCCAGCAGTCCTCCCCCACAGGGCATCCACGAGCAGTACTTC.

V usage is TRBV6-2 or TRBV6-3 and J usage is TRBJ1-1; no clear D gene. Trimming removed 5 bases from V and 2 bases from J, with 3 bases in between. The germline V gene encodes CDR1 MNHEY and CDR2 SVGEGT. This CDR3 is built from 11 residues. Written as DNA, the CDR3 is TGTGCCAGCAGTCGTAACACTGAAGCTTTCTTT. It specifies CASSRNTEAFF.

The gene calls are TRBV28 and TRBJ1-1; weak D call: TRBD1 (5 bases). V lost 1 base, J lost 3 bases, and 9 bases lay in between. The CDR3 runs 14 residues. Germline CDR1 reads MDHEN; CDR2 reads SYDVKM. The CDR3 protein is CASSLSSGYTEAFF. DNA of the CDR3: TGTGCCAGCAGTTTATCCTCAGGGTACACTGAAGCTTTCTTT. Supplemented by reference TRBV28 and TRBJ1-1, the full variable domain reads DVKVTQSSRYLVKRTGEKVFLECVQDMDHENMFWYRQDPGLGLRLIYFSYDVKMKEKGDIPEGYSVSREKKERFSLILESASTNQTSMYLCASSLSSGYTEAFFGQGTRLTVV.

In this sample, this clone turned up once. This chain links TRBV18 with TRBJ2-7, with D perhaps matching TRBD1 (6 bases). The CDR3 sequence is 16 residues long. In germline, CDR1 is KGHSH, CDR2 LQKENI. The germline V and J ends were trimmed by 3 bases and 3 bases, with 18 bases remaining between them. This CDR3 is CASSPYTGTPGYEQYF. The CDR3 bases are TGTGCCAGCTCACCGTACACAGGGACCCCAGGCTACGAGCAGTACTTC. Complete variable domain (other parts from reference TRBV18 and TRBJ2-7): NAGVMQNPRHLVRRRGQEARLRCSPMKGHSHVYWYRQLPEEGLKFMVYLQKENIIDESGMPKERFSAEFPKEGPSILRIQQVVRGDSAAYFCASSPYTGTPGYEQYFGPGTRLTVT.